These T cell receptor beta chains were read from a single sample in a study of blood T cell repertoires in COVID-19. Sequencing used immunoSEQ multiplex PCR; TCRdb keeps in-frame clones, though not all of them. The sample yields hundreds of thousands of clones, 89% seen once. Sequencing was done on a sample of peripheral blood. The receptor source for this set is a woman younger than 45 with COVID-19, enrolled during active disease. The CDR3 runs from the conserved cysteine through the conserved F or W. Fields, in order: D gene, clone size, V gene, J gene, CDR3 protein, CDR3 DNA. The D gene is left open where the match is weak. The size entry is marked missing in some rows and otherwise reads once, few, many or a size class.

>NA|NA|TRBV6-5|TRBJ1-3
CATKTLTFSGNTIYF
TGTGCCACTAAGACACTCACCTTCTCTGGAAACACCATATATTTT
>TRBD1|NA|TRBV27|TRBJ1-6
CASSLWQGGFSSYNSPLHF
TGTGCCAGCAGTTTATGGCAGGGGGGCTTTAGCTCCTATAATTCACCCCTCCACTTT
>TRBD1|few|TRBV15|TRBJ2-7
CATSRGDRGQYEQYF
TGTGCCACCAGCAGGGGGGACAGGGGGCAGTACGAGCAGTACTTC
>TRBD1|once|TRBV10-3|TRBJ1-5
CAISESGRGLDGNQPQHF
TGTGCCATCAGTGAGTCGGGCAGGGGGTTGGATGGCAATCAGCCCCAGCATTTT
>NA|once|TRBV2|TRBJ2-5
CAGTDSILETQYF
TGTGCCGGTACGGACAGTATTCTGGAGACCCAGTACTTC
>NA|NA|TRBV28|TRBJ2-2
CASSSNRESGELFF
TGTGCCAGCAGTTCTAACAGGGAGTCCGGGGAGCTGTTTTTT
>NA|NA|TRBV2|TRBJ1-4
CASSEWAGSNEKLFF
TGTGCCAGCAGTGAATGGGCCGGATCAAATGAAAAACTGTTTTTT
>NA|NA|TRBV5-8|TRBJ2-1
CASSLVPRNEQFF
TGTGCCAGCAGCTTGGTTCCGAGAAATGAGCAGTTCTTC
>NA|once|TRBV5-1|TRBJ2-2
CASSLAVQGTGELFF
TGCGCCAGCAGCTTGGCCGTCCAGGGCACCGGGGAGCTGTTTTTT
>NA|NA|TRBV19|TRBJ2-3
CASSFGGFDTDTQYF
TGTGCCAGTAGTTTCGGAGGGTTCGACACAGATACGCAGTATTTT
>NA|once|TRBV7-9|TRBJ2-3
CASSPPSFVDTQYF
TGTGCCAGCAGCCCCCCTAGCTTTGTAGATACGCAGTATTTT
>TRBD2|NA|TRBV5-4|TRBJ2-3
CASTGGGSHRDTQYF
TGTGCCAGCACCGGGGGGGGTAGCCATCGAGATACGCAGTATTTT
>TRBD1|NA|TRBV11-2|TRBJ1-1
CASTTGQGGSTEAFF
TGTGCCAGCACCACGGGACAGGGAGGAAGCACTGAAGCTTTCTTT
>TRBD2|NA|TRBV24-1|TRBJ2-1
CATSDISGGIYNEQFF
TGTGCCACCAGTGATATTAGCGGGGGAATCTACAATGAGCAGTTCTTC
>NA|NA|TRBV19|TRBJ2-3
CASSVQDTQYF
TGTGCCAGTAGTGTCCAAGATACGCAGTATTTT
>TRBD1|NA|TRBV3-1/TRBV3-2|TRBJ1-2
CASSPQTTGAYGYTF
TGTGCCAGCAGCCCTCAGACGACAGGGGCCTATGGCTACACCTTC
>TRBD2|NA|TRBV12-5|TRBJ2-3
CASGFGGRAADTQYF
TGTGCTAGTGGTTTCGGCGGGAGAGCCGCAGATACGCAGTATTTT
>TRBD2|NA|TRBV11-3|TRBJ2-2
CASSLVSSGRRNTGELFF
TGTGCCAGCAGCTTAGTTAGCAGCGGGAGGCGAAACACCGGGGAGCTGTTTTTT
>NA|NA|TRBV3-1/TRBV3-2|TRBJ1-2
CASSQDTGESYTF
TGTGCCAGCAGCCAAGATACAGGAGAGTCCTACACCTTC
>TRBD1|NA|TRBV5-4|TRBJ2-2
CASSLRQGSTGELFF
TGTGCCAGCAGCCTACGACAGGGTAGCACCGGGGAGCTGTTTTTT
>NA|once|TRBV28|TRBJ2-7
CASSLTQYEQYF
TGTGCCAGCAGTTTAACACAGTACGAGCAGTACTTC
>NA|NA|TRBV20-1|TRBJ1-1
CSAHRGGEAFF
TGCAGTGCCCATAGAGGGGGTGAAGCTTTCTTT
>NA|NA|TRBV5-4|TRBJ1-3
CASSFEGAPGNTIYF
TGTGCCAGCAGCTTCGAGGGAGCCCCTGGAAACACCATATATTTT
>TRBD1|NA|TRBV6-2/TRBV6-3|TRBJ1-2
CASSYPRQGANYGYTF
TGTGCCAGCAGTTACCCACGACAGGGGGCCAACTATGGCTACACCTTC
>TRBD2|NA|TRBV7-6|TRBJ2-2
CASTGTSGRTGELFF
TGTGCCAGCACCGGGACTAGCGGGAGAACCGGGGAGCTGTTTTTT
>TRBD1|NA|TRBV4-1|TRBJ2-7
CASSLRQGGIYEQYF
TGCGCCAGCAGCCTTCGACAGGGGGGAATCTACGAGCAGTACTTC
>NA|NA|TRBV9|TRBJ2-3
CASSVATGLDTQYF
TGTGCCAGCAGCGTAGCTACGGGGTTAGATACGCAGTATTTT
>TRBD2|once|TRBV6-5|TRBJ2-1
CASSPSGGLTHEQFF
TGTGCCAGCAGTCCCTCGGGGGGTCTCACCCATGAGCAGTTCTTC
>TRBD1|NA|TRBV6-5|TRBJ1-1
CASGGQGYTEAFF
TGTGCCAGCGGGGGACAGGGGTACACTGAAGCTTTCTTT
>NA|NA|TRBV5-6|TRBJ1-2
CASSLEGVGDYGYTF
TGTGCCAGCAGCTTAGAGGGTGTAGGAGACTATGGCTACACCTTC
>TRBD1|NA|TRBV7-2|TRBJ2-7
CASRRDRGSYEQYF
TGTGCCAGCAGACGAGACAGGGGGAGCTACGAGCAGTACTTC
>TRBD2|few|TRBV28|TRBJ2-1
CASSSPAAGGHNEQFF
TGTGCCAGCAGTTCTCCGGCTGCGGGGGGGCACAATGAGCAGTTCTTC
>NA|once|TRBV29-1|TRBJ2-3
CSVARRSGGPDTQYF
TGCAGCGTGGCCCGCCGTAGCGGTGGCCCAGATACGCAGTATTTT
>NA|NA|TRBV28|TRBJ1-3
CASSLQSSGNTIYF
TGTGCCAGCAGTTTACAATCTAGTGGAAACACCATATATTTT
>NA|NA|TRBV6-2/TRBV6-3|TRBJ2-1
CASSGGAPYNEQFF
TGTGCCAGCAGTGGCGGGGCCCCCTACAATGAGCAGTTCTTC
>NA|NA|TRBV19|TRBJ2-3
CASSIRGGADTQYF
TGTGCCAGTAGTATCCGAGGGGGGGCAGATACGCAGTATTTT
>NA|NA|TRBV12-3/TRBV12-4|TRBJ1-2
CASSLGPRYGYTF
TGTGCCAGCAGTTTAGGACCGCGGTATGGCTACACCTTC
>NA|NA|TRBV7-8|TRBJ2-2
CASSRLREVAGELFF
TGTGCCAGCAGTCGCCTCCGTGAGGTAGCCGGGGAGCTGTTTTTT
>TRBD2|once|TRBV4-2|TRBJ2-4
CASSQTHRGGVPPNIQYF
TGTGCCAGCAGCCAAACACACCGGGGGGGGGTCCCTCCAAACATTCAGTACTTC
>NA|few|TRBV5-1|TRBJ2-2
CASSSFTGELFF
TGCGCCAGCAGCTCCTTCACCGGGGAGCTGTTTTTT
>NA|few|TRBV7-9|TRBJ2-3
CASSLGGVRTDTQYF
TGTGCCAGCAGCTTAGGCGGGGTAAGGACAGATACGCAGTATTTT
>NA|few|TRBV28|TRBJ2-7
CATEWGSGEQYF
TGTGCCACCGAGTGGGGCTCCGGCGAGCAGTACTTC
>NA|NA|TRBV16|TRBJ1-5
CASSYGQQNQPQHF
TGTGCCAGCAGTTACGGACAGCAAAATCAGCCCCAGCATTTT
>NA|NA|TRBV29-1|TRBJ2-7
CSVGRGVREQYF
TGCAGCGTTGGGAGGGGAGTTCGTGAGCAGTACTTC
>TRBD1|NA|TRBV5-8|TRBJ1-2
CASSPLGQGHYGYTF
TGTGCCAGCAGCCCGTTGGGACAGGGACACTATGGCTACACCTTC
>NA|NA|TRBV10-3|TRBJ2-3
CAISEVPEITDTQYF
TGTGCCATCAGTGAGGTACCTGAGATCACAGATACGCAGTATTTT
>NA|NA|TRBV5-4|TRBJ1-1
CASSLWQGETEAFF
TGTGCCAGCAGCTTGTGGCAGGGCGAAACTGAAGCTTTCTTT
>NA|NA|TRBV5-1|TRBJ1-6
CASSLVLSRGEGNSPLHF
TGCGCCAGCAGCTTGGTATTGAGTCGGGGGGAGGGAAATTCACCCCTCCACTTT
>NA|few|TRBV10-1|TRBJ1-1
CASSPIRGDGEAFF
TGCGCCAGCAGTCCCATACGGGGGGACGGAGAAGCTTTCTTT
>TRBD1|NA|TRBV6-1|TRBJ1-6
CASSGRDRGRAGNSPLHF
TGTGCCAGCAGTGGCCGGGACAGGGGGCGCGCGGGAAATTCACCCCTCCACTTT
>TRBD1|NA|TRBV6-4|TRBJ1-1
CASSEGHRGTEAFF
TGTGCCAGCAGCGAAGGGCACAGGGGGACTGAAGCTTTCTTT
>NA|NA|TRBV7-9|TRBJ2-2
CASSLIRGAYTGELFF
TGTGCCAGCAGCCTCATCCGGGGGGCGTACACCGGGGAGCTGTTTTTT